What follows are 31 T cell receptor beta chains derived from one specimen sequenced in a study of cytomegalovirus exposure and HLA in healthy donors. The PCR contained 60 Vbeta and 13 Jbeta primers. Some clones are missing from TCRdb's copy, which holds only in-frame ones; the method was immunoSEQ multiplex PCR. The table records about 150,000 clones, roughly three quarters of them present only once. The sequenced sample consisted of PBMCs. The source is a man aged 25-45 years in good health and CMV-seropositive.

A single count supports this clone. This chain joins TRBV19 and TRBJ2-5; 11 bases are a match to TRBD2. With V trimmed by 6 bases and J by 4 bases, 4 bases remained unmatched. This CDR3 spans 14 amino acids. Germline-derived CDR1 and CDR2 are LNHDA and SQIVND (reference sequence). CDR3 region: CASSPGLAGETQYF. In DNA, the CDR3 is TGTGCCAGTAGCCCAGGACTAGCGGGAGAGACCCAGTACTTC.

V is TRBV5-4 and J is TRBJ1-2; 8 bases agree with TRBD1. Germline trimming cut 3 bases from V and 6 bases from J; bases unmatched to any gene: 10. This CDR3 has 15 amino acids. Per germline, CDR1 SGHNT and CDR2 YYREEE (reference sequence). In DNA form, the CDR3 reads TGTGCCAGCAGCTCTGCTCGGACAGGGCGGGATGGCTACACCTTC. As protein: CASSSARTGRDGYTF.

V usage is TRBV10-3 and J usage is TRBJ2-1; 7 bases match TRBD2. The CDR3 is 12 amino acids. The junction had 5 bases not matched to a gene; V was cut back by 8 bases and J by 7 bases. CDR1 is ENHRY, CDR2 SYGVKD, per germline. The CDR3 region has the DNA TGTGCCATCGGGGGAGGGCCAAATGAGCAGTTCTTC. Translation gives CAIGGGPNEQFF.

This clone has a single count. V gene TRBV21-1 combines with J gene TRBJ2-3; no DNA check was done on the table's D call, TRBD2. TRBV21-1 is reported as a pseudogene. CDR3 length equals 13 residues. CDR3 DNA: TGTGCCAGCATACGAGGCCTCACAGATACGCAGTATTTT. Encoded protein: CASIRGLTDTQYF.

The chain has TRBV21-1 and TRBJ1-4. TRBV21-1 corresponds to a pseudogene. The CDR3 is made up of 16 amino acids. The DNA of the CDR3 is TGTGCCAGCAGCAAAGAGGAGGCTGCAGTCCCGGAATGCCTGTTTTTT. Translating gives CASSKEEAAVPECLFF.

This clone was seen once. The germline gene is not matched at one end of the junction; a read error may be the cause. The rearrangement joins TRBV7-9 to TRBJ2-7; TRBD2 might be the D (5 bases). CDR1 and CDR2 (germline): SEHNR, FQNEAQ (reference sequence). The CDR3 has 11 amino acids. The CDR3 DNA reads TGTTCCAGCAGCCGAGGGTACGAGCAGTACTTC. Protein sequence: CSSSRGYEQYF.

CDR3 residues: CATGQGPEKLFF. CDR3 in DNA: TGTGCCACCGGACAGGGACCCGAAAAACTGTTTTTT. The rearrangement uses TRBV6-6 and TRBJ1-4; 8 bases line up with TRBD1. The CDR3 has 12 amino acids. Germline loops: CDR1 MNHNY, CDR2 SVGAGI (reference sequence). Trimming removed 10 bases from V and 8 bases from J; junction bases left unmatched: 6.

The V call is TRBV30, the J call TRBJ2-7; 8 bases match TRBD1. The CDR3 runs to 14 residues. V lost 1 base to trimming and J lost 10 bases; unmatched junction nucleotides: 12. Per the germline V gene, CDR1 is GTSNPN and CDR2 is SVGIG (reference sequence). CDR3: CAWSGPGGRPDQYF. The DNA of the CDR3 is TGTGCCTGGAGTGGTCCAGGGGGCAGACCAGACCAGTACTTC.

The rearrangement joins TRBV27 to TRBJ1-6; 10 nucleotides align to TRBD1. This CDR3 contains 13 residues. J lost 9 bases, V lost 6 bases, and 2 bases had no gene match. Germline V gene lookup returns CDR1 MNHEY and CDR2 SMNVEV (reference sequence). The CDR3 DNA reads as TGTGCCAGCAGCAGGGACAGGGGTTCACCCCTCCACTTT. This gives the protein CASSRDRGSPLHF.

This clone appeared once. The genes are TRBV2 and TRBJ1-4; D not certain. The CDR3 extends over 14 amino acids. The germline V gene encodes CDR1 SNHLY and CDR2 FYNNEI. The V end was cut by 6 bases, the J end by 2 bases, with 10 bases between. CDR3 sequence (DNA): TGTGCCAGCAGGGGAGGAGGGACTAATGAAAAACTGTTTTTT. Translation: CASRGGGTNEKLFF.

The chain recombines TRBV14 with TRBJ2-7; perhaps TRBD1 as D (5 bases). CDR1 and CDR2 from the germline V gene are SGHDN and FVKESK. The V gene lost 6 bases and the J gene lost 1 base, with 10 bases spanning the gap. CDR3 size: 13 residues. CDR3 in DNA: TGTGCCAGCAGTCTGACAGTGTCCTACGAGCAGTACTTC. Protein: CASSLTVSYEQYF.

The chain couples TRBV5-6 to TRBJ2-2; TRBD1 matches at 9 bases. V was clipped by 4 bases and J by 7 bases; unmatched bases: 5. The V gene's germline CDR1 is SGHDT and CDR2 YYEEEE. The CDR3 loop spans 14 amino acids. The CDR3: CASSPGTGYGELFF. The CDR3 region has the DNA TGTGCCAGCAGCCCCGGGACAGGGTACGGGGAGCTGTTTTTT.

This clone occurred once. The chain joins TRBV11-2 to TRBJ1-1; TRBD1 might be the D (6 bases). CDR1 and CDR2 from the germline V gene are SGHAT and FQNNGV. The CDR3 has 14 amino acids. Trimming left V 4 bases short and J 1 base short, with 10 bases between. This chain's CDR3 is CASSSQGRNTEAFF. The DNA for the CDR3 is TGTGCCAGCAGCTCGCAGGGGCGGAACACTGAAGCTTTCTTT.

This clone was observed a single time. The chain recombines TRBV30 with TRBJ1-5; D gene uncertain. Germline CDR1 reads GTSNPN; CDR2 reads SVGIG (reference sequence). V was trimmed by 5 bases and J by 4 bases, leaving 15 bases between them. The CDR3 is 14 amino acids. The CDR3 DNA reads TGTGCCTGGGCCCCGGGTGGAGGGAATCAGCCCCAGCATTTT. It is translated as CAWAPGGGNQPQHF.

The rearrangement uses TRBV27 and TRBJ2-7; 12 bases match TRBD2. V lost 6 bases and J lost 3; bases outside the gene matches: 6. The CDR3 length is 15 residues. Germline V gene sequence: CDR1 MNHEY, CDR2 SMNVEV (reference sequence). Here the CDR3 DNA reads TGTGCCAGCAGCTCCTCGACTAGCGGGAGCTACGAGCAGTACTTC. Translation: CASSSSTSGSYEQYF.

There are a few counts of this clone. The rearrangement links TRBV5-1 to TRBJ1-2, with D uncertain. Between the trimmed V and J ends, which lost 4 bases and 3 bases, there was a span of 13 bases. Germline V gene sequence: CDR1 SGHRS, CDR2 YFSETQ. The CDR3 has 14 residues. This CDR3 reads CASSPGRRDYGYTF. The CDR3 nucleotides are TGCGCCAGCAGCCCCGGGCGGCGGGACTATGGCTACACCTTC. The entire variable domain, with the rest obtained from reference TRBV5-1 and TRBJ1-2, is as follows: KAGVTQTPRYLIKTRGQQVTLSCSPISGHRSVSWYQQTPGQGLQFLFEYFSETQRNKGNFPGRFSGRQFSNSRSEMNVSTLELGDSALYLCASSPGRRDYGYTFGSGTRLTVV.

The CDR3 DNA reads as TGTGCCATCAGGGCGGCAGGGGGAACTGAAGCTTTCTTT. This translates into CAIRAAGGTEAFF. The chain joins TRBV10-3 to TRBJ1-1; 7 bases line up with TRBD1. The V gene end was trimmed by 6 bases and the J gene end by 5 bases; junction bases not matched to a gene: 6. This CDR3 region has 13 residues. Germline CDR1 and CDR2: ENHRY and SYGVKD.

The chain combines TRBV11-2 with TRBJ1-1; 8 nucleotides line up with TRBD1. CDR1 is SGHAT and CDR2 is FQNNGV in the germline V gene. The CDR3 is 15 amino acids. V lost 5 bases to trimming and J lost 5 bases; unmatched junction nucleotides: 10. This CDR3 reads CASSPAQGAWTEAFF. CDR3 bases: TGTGCCAGCAGCCCTGCGCAGGGGGCATGGACTGAAGCTTTCTTT. The full variable domain, completed using reference TRBV11-2 and TRBJ1-1, is EAGVAQSPRYKIIEKRQSVAFWCNPISGHATLYWYQQILGQGPKLLIQFQNNGVVDDSQLPKDRFSAERLKGVDSTLKIQPAKLEDSAVYLCASSPAQGAWTEAFFGQGTRLTVV.

The genes are TRBV18 and TRBJ2-2, with TRBD2 matching 7 bases. J was trimmed by 2 bases and V by 6 bases; bases with no gene match: 6. The CDR3 is 15 residues long. CDR1 is KGHSH and CDR2 is LQKENI in the germline V gene. This CDR3 reads CASSRPSGNTGELFF. The CDR3 nucleotides are TGTGCCAGCTCCCGTCCTAGCGGTAACACCGGGGAGCTGTTTTTT.

The CDR3 bases are TGCGCCAGCAGCTTGGCCGGGAGGGAGGGAGGAGCTTTCTTT. Translating gives CASSLAGREGGAFF. The chain joins TRBV5-1 to TRBJ1-1, with no clear D. CDR1 and CDR2 (germline): SGHRS, YFSETQ. V was cut by 0 bases and J by 10 bases, with 16 bases left in between. The CDR3 loop spans 14 amino acids.

This clone came up a few times. The chain recombines TRBV7-8 with TRBJ2-5; 7 bases agree with TRBD1. The CDR3 has 15 residues. Germline V CDR1 and CDR2: SGHVS, FQNEAQ. The ends lost 5 bases at V and 2 bases at J; junction bases unmatched: 8. The CDR3 nucleotides are TGTGCCAGCAGCACATCTACAGGGGTACAAGAGACCCAGTACTTC. Translated, it gives CASSTSTGVQETQYF.

In its sample, this clone was seen once. The rearrangement joins TRBV2 to TRBJ2-2, with 7 bases identical to TRBD1. The germline V gene encodes CDR1 SNHLY and CDR2 FYNNEI. This CDR3 is 15 amino acids long. With V trimmed by 10 bases and J by 4 bases, 12 bases remained unmatched. This CDR3 reads CATRPRTGSTGELFF. The CDR3 region has the DNA TGTGCCACCCGTCCCCGGACAGGATCCACCGGGGAGCTGTTTTTT.

CDR3 bases: TGTGCCTGGAGTGCGGGACAGGGCTTCTACGAGCAGTACTTC. Amino acid sequence: CAWSAGQGFYEQYF. The V and J genes are TRBV30 and TRBJ2-7; 9 nucleotides align to TRBD1. Trimming at V came to 1 base and at J to 3 bases, leaving 4 bases not matched to a gene. This CDR3 is 14 amino acids long. CDR1 is GTSNPN, CDR2 SVGIG, per germline (reference sequence).

This rearrangement joins TRBV15 to TRBJ2-6; D may be TRBD1 (5 bases). Germline loops: CDR1 LNHNV, CDR2 YYDKDF (reference sequence). The V and J ends lost 5 bases and 2 bases respectively, with 7 bases between them. CDR3 size: 14 residues. CDR3 sequence: CATSQGPGANVLTF. Here the CDR3 DNA reads TGTGCCACCAGCCAGGGTCCTGGGGCCAACGTCCTGACTTTC.

This clone has a single count. This chain uses TRBV27 with TRBJ1-1; the match to TRBD1 covers 8 bases. J gave up 6 bases and V 6 bases, and 18 bases lay outside the gene matches. CDR1 and CDR2 from the germline V gene are MNHEY and SMNVEV (reference sequence). The CDR3 has 17 residues. The CDR3 coding sequence is TGTGCCAGCAGCCCTACTCTCGACAGGGGCGGTGGGGCTGAAGCTTTCTTT. The encoded protein is CASSPTLDRGGGAEAFF.

The V and J genes are TRBV20-1 and TRBJ1-1, with TRBD1 identical over 8 bases. J was trimmed by 5 bases and V by 7 bases; bases with no gene match: 3. The CDR3 totals 11 residues. Germline V CDR1 and CDR2: DFQATT, SNEGSKA (reference sequence). This chain's CDR3 is CSVRGRTEAFF. As DNA, the CDR3 is TGCAGTGTCAGGGGGCGGACTGAAGCTTTCTTT.

The V call is TRBV29-1, the J call TRBJ2-1; the D gene is possibly TRBD1 (6 bases). The V end was cut by 1 base, the J end by 6 bases, with 13 bases between. The CDR3 runs to 14 residues. The germline V gene has CDR1 SQVTM and CDR2 ANQGSEA. This CDR3 reads CSVEGQAHLNEQFF. CDR3 in DNA: TGCAGCGTTGAAGGACAGGCGCATCTCAATGAGCAGTTCTTC.

The V and J genes are TRBV4-1 and TRBJ1-2, with 9 bases fitting TRBD1. Germline loops: CDR1 MGHRA, CDR2 YSYEKL. After removal of 6 bases from V and 6 bases from J, the junction contained 11 bases not matched to a gene. The CDR3 length is 15 residues. The CDR3: CASSHRAGTGNGYTF. The CDR3 DNA is TGCGCCAGCAGTCATCGAGCCGGGACAGGGAATGGCTACACCTTC.

The V call is TRBV5-8, the J call TRBJ1-6; no reliable D call. V shed 1 base and J shed 11 bases, with 13 bases lying between them. Germline V gives CDR1 SGHTS, CDR2 YDEGEE. This CDR3 is 14 amino acids long. CDR3: CASSLQQMGTPLHF. Written as DNA, the CDR3 is TGTGCCAGCAGCTTGCAGCAGATGGGCACACCCCTCCACTTT. Variable domain in full (rest from reference TRBV5-8 and TRBJ1-6): EAGVTQSPTHLIKTRGQQATLRCSPISGHTSVYWYQQALGLGLQFLLWYDEGEERNRGNFPPRFSGRQFPNYSSELNVNALELEDSALYLCASSLQQMGTPLHFGNGTRLTVT.

The CDR3 DNA reads as TGCAGCGCCTACGCCCGGTACAATGAGCAGTTCTTC. Its translation: CSAYARYNEQFF. The chain joins TRBV29-1 to TRBJ2-1; D gene unclear. Germline V CDR1 and CDR2: SQVTM, ANQGSEA. The CDR3 has 12 residues. The V end lost 7 bases, the J end lost 4 bases, and 11 bases lay between the germline ends.

The rearrangement joins TRBV18 to TRBJ1-5, with D unresolved. The germline V gene has CDR1 KGHSH and CDR2 LQKENI. The V end was cut by 6 bases, the J end by 5 bases, with 14 bases between. The CDR3 length is 14 residues. CDR3 bases: TGTGCCAGCTCCCCTGACATCATGGATCAGCCCCAGCATTTT. This translates into CASSPDIMDQPQHF.